A selection of T cell receptor beta chains follows, all from one sample in a study of human T cells and chemical hapten exposure. TCRdb passed the 5' RACE reads through MiXCR, listing each CDR3 protein once. The sample holds some 150,000 distinct CDR3 sequences, around 4.1% seen once. These receptor sequences come from a female donor in good health. The CDR3 runs from the conserved cysteine through the conserved F or W. The order of the fields is J gene, D gene, V gene, clone size, CDR3 protein, CDR3 DNA. A D gene is named only where the DNA matches it firmly. Where a row states a size, it is once, few, many or the class of an expanded clone; other rows omit it.

j_call: TRBJ2-5; d_call: .; v_call: TRBV12-3/TRBV12-4; clone_size: .; cdr3_aa: CASSSHGQETQYF; cdr3_nt: TGTGCCAGCAGCTCACATGGCCAAGAGACCCAGTACTTC
j_call: TRBJ1-1; d_call: .; v_call: TRBV3-1; clone_size: many; cdr3_aa: CASSQAGDPSRENTEAFF; cdr3_nt: TGTGCCAGCAGCCAAGCGGGAGACCCCAGCCGCGAGAACACTGAAGCTTTCTTT
j_call: TRBJ2-1; d_call: TRBD1; v_call: TRBV11-2; clone_size: .; cdr3_aa: CASSFGQANEQFF; cdr3_nt: TGTGCCAGCAGCTTTGGACAGGCCAATGAGCAGTTCTTC
j_call: TRBJ2-2; d_call: .; v_call: TRBV5-1; clone_size: many; cdr3_aa: CASSSTEAGELFF; cdr3_nt: TGCGCCAGCAGCTCGACCGAGGCGGGGGAGCTGTTTTTT
j_call: TRBJ1-2; d_call: TRBD1; v_call: TRBV20-1; clone_size: many; cdr3_aa: CSAKGTGLGVYGYTF; cdr3_nt: TGCAGTGCTAAAGGGACAGGGCTTGGTGTCTATGGCTACACCTTC
j_call: TRBJ2-1; d_call: TRBD2; v_call: TRBV18; clone_size: few; cdr3_aa: CASSPGLAGGLLHNEQFF; cdr3_nt: TGTGCCAGCTCACCCGGACTAGCGGGGGGTCTTCTACACAATGAGCAGTTCTTC
j_call: TRBJ2-7; d_call: TRBD2; v_call: TRBV12-3/TRBV12-4; clone_size: .; cdr3_aa: CASRSSGGGAEQYF; cdr3_nt: TGTGCCAGCAGATCCTCGGGGGGTGGCGCCGAGCAGTACTTC
j_call: TRBJ1-2; d_call: .; v_call: TRBV29-1; clone_size: many; cdr3_aa: CSATGEGSYGYTF; cdr3_nt: TGCAGCGCCACCGGGGAGGGGAGCTATGGCTACACCTTC
j_call: TRBJ2-3; d_call: .; v_call: TRBV5-1; clone_size: .; cdr3_aa: CASSSSGTLTDTQYF; cdr3_nt: TGCGCCAGCAGCTCGTCCGGGACATTAACAGATACGCAGTATTTT
j_call: TRBJ1-2; d_call: TRBD1; v_call: TRBV9; clone_size: many; cdr3_aa: CASSVEAGGSYGYTF; cdr3_nt: TGTGCCAGCAGCGTAGAGGCAGGGGGGAGCTATGGCTACACCTTC
j_call: TRBJ2-3; d_call: .; v_call: TRBV3-1; clone_size: .; cdr3_aa: CASSQDYLPTQYF; cdr3_nt: TGTGCCAGCAGCCAAGATTACCTTCCCACCCAGTATTTT
j_call: TRBJ1-6; d_call: .; v_call: TRBV5-4; clone_size: .; cdr3_aa: CATTAGLRPGGNSPLHF; cdr3_nt: TGTGCTACAACCGCGGGGTTACGCCCCGGAGGAAATTCACCCCTCCACTTT
j_call: TRBJ2-3; d_call: .; v_call: TRBV10-3; clone_size: few; cdr3_aa: CATKDKGGTDTQYF; cdr3_nt: TGTGCCACCAAGGACAAGGGGGGCACAGATACGCAGTATTTT
j_call: TRBJ2-1; d_call: TRBD2; v_call: TRBV6-2/TRBV6-3; clone_size: many; cdr3_aa: CASMAGGPPKQFF; cdr3_nt: TGTGCCAGCATGGCGGGGGGACCCCCTAAGCAGTTCTTC
j_call: TRBJ2-7; d_call: TRBD2; v_call: TRBV5-6; clone_size: many; cdr3_aa: CASSFRFSGAGEQYF; cdr3_nt: TGTGCCAGCAGCTTCCGTTTTAGCGGGGCGGGCGAGCAGTACTTC
j_call: TRBJ2-2; d_call: .; v_call: TRBV6-2/TRBV6-3; clone_size: few; cdr3_aa: CASTLIPVTGELFF; cdr3_nt: TGTGCCAGCACTCTAATACCGGTCACCGGGGAGCTGTTTTTT
j_call: TRBJ1-1; d_call: TRBD1; v_call: TRBV12-3/TRBV12-4; clone_size: many; cdr3_aa: CASSLPGGLGNTEAFF; cdr3_nt: TGTGCCAGCAGTTTGCCAGGGGGCCTGGGGAACACTGAAGCTTTCTTT
j_call: TRBJ2-5; d_call: .; v_call: TRBV5-1; clone_size: many; cdr3_aa: CASSLRVSKETQYF; cdr3_nt: TGCGCCAGCAGCTTAAGAGTTTCAAAAGAGACCCAGTACTTC
j_call: TRBJ1-2; d_call: TRBD1; v_call: TRBV7-2; clone_size: many; cdr3_aa: CASSLVGQGELANYGYTF; cdr3_nt: TGTGCCAGCAGCTTAGTAGGACAGGGAGAATTAGCTAACTATGGCTACACCTTC
j_call: TRBJ1-5; d_call: TRBD1; v_call: TRBV28; clone_size: many; cdr3_aa: CASRLSDRGRQPQHF; cdr3_nt: TGTGCCAGCAGACTAAGTGACAGGGGGCGTCAGCCCCAGCATTTT
j_call: TRBJ1-5; d_call: TRBD1; v_call: TRBV20-1; clone_size: few; cdr3_aa: CSAWDSSNQPQHF; cdr3_nt: TGCAGTGCTTGGGACAGTAGCAATCAGCCCCAGCATTTT
j_call: TRBJ2-7; d_call: .; v_call: TRBV7-6; clone_size: many; cdr3_aa: CASSSPPAYEQYF; cdr3_nt: TGTGCCAGCAGCTCGCCCCCAGCATACGAGCAGTACTTC
j_call: TRBJ1-4; d_call: .; v_call: TRBV19; clone_size: few; cdr3_aa: CASSIANTRQTTNEKLFF; cdr3_nt: TGTGCCAGTAGTATCGCCAACACCCGACAGACAACTAATGAAAAACTGTTTTTT
j_call: TRBJ1-2; d_call: .; v_call: TRBV5-4; clone_size: many; cdr3_aa: CASSLPGFDGYTF; cdr3_nt: TGTGCCAGCAGCTTGCCGGGGTTTGATGGCTACACCTTC
j_call: TRBJ1-4; d_call: .; v_call: TRBV28; clone_size: many; cdr3_aa: CASSFLQGPTNEKLFF; cdr3_nt: TGTGCCAGCAGTTTCCTACAGGGTCCAACTAATGAAAAACTGTTTTTT
j_call: TRBJ2-3; d_call: .; v_call: TRBV5-1; clone_size: many; cdr3_aa: CASRQASPGGTDTQYF; cdr3_nt: TGCGCCAGCAGACAAGCAAGTCCAGGGGGCACAGATACGCAGTATTTT
j_call: TRBJ2-3; d_call: .; v_call: TRBV5-5; clone_size: .; cdr3_aa: CAGSSPTDTQYF; cdr3_nt: TGTGCCGGCAGCTCCCCCACAGATACGCAGTATTTT
j_call: TRBJ1-2; d_call: .; v_call: TRBV6-2/TRBV6-3; clone_size: many; cdr3_aa: CASSSTSNYGYTF; cdr3_nt: TGTGCCAGCAGTTCCACGTCCAACTATGGCTACACCTTC
j_call: TRBJ1-1; d_call: .; v_call: TRBV6-1; clone_size: many; cdr3_aa: CASSVDRNTEAFF; cdr3_nt: TGTGCCAGCAGTGTGGACAGGAACACTGAAGCTTTCTTT
j_call: TRBJ1-2; d_call: .; v_call: TRBV10-3; clone_size: many; cdr3_aa: CATLNREANYGYTF; cdr3_nt: TGTGCCACCCTAAACAGGGAGGCTAACTATGGCTACACCTTC
j_call: TRBJ1-5; d_call: .; v_call: TRBV28; clone_size: many; cdr3_aa: CASIPASNQPQHF; cdr3_nt: TGTGCCAGCATTCCAGCCAGCAATCAGCCCCAGCATTTT
j_call: TRBJ2-2; d_call: .; v_call: TRBV5-1; clone_size: few; cdr3_aa: CASSGAGAGELFF; cdr3_nt: TGCGCCAGCAGCGGGGCAGGGGCCGGGGAGCTGTTTTTT
j_call: TRBJ1-1; d_call: .; v_call: TRBV19; clone_size: many; cdr3_aa: CASSISPVNTEAFF; cdr3_nt: TGTGCCAGTAGTATCTCCCCGGTGAACACTGAAGCTTTCTTT
j_call: TRBJ2-5; d_call: TRBD2; v_call: TRBV7-9; clone_size: many; cdr3_aa: CASSAGTSGEETQYF; cdr3_nt: TGTGCCAGCAGCGCCGGGACTAGCGGTGAAGAGACCCAGTACTTC
j_call: TRBJ1-1; d_call: .; v_call: TRBV6-2/TRBV6-3; clone_size: many; cdr3_aa: CASSSHGILRDTEAFF; cdr3_nt: TGTGCCAGCAGTTCCCATGGGATTTTAAGGGACACTGAAGCTTTCTTT
j_call: TRBJ1-6; d_call: .; v_call: TRBV27; clone_size: many; cdr3_aa: CASSLTGGYNSPLHF; cdr3_nt: TGTGCCAGCAGTTTAACCGGGGGGTATAATTCACCCCTCCACTTT
j_call: TRBJ2-1; d_call: TRBD2; v_call: TRBV6-6; clone_size: .; cdr3_aa: CASMVIAGGAFNEQFF; cdr3_nt: TGTGCCAGCATGGTGATAGCGGGGGGGGCCTTCAATGAGCAGTTCTTC
j_call: TRBJ2-1; d_call: .; v_call: TRBV7-2; clone_size: many; cdr3_aa: CASSSQGPPLRGEQFF; cdr3_nt: TGTGCCAGCAGCTCACAGGGCCCCCCTCTCCGGGGTGAGCAGTTCTTC
j_call: TRBJ2-5; d_call: .; v_call: TRBV18; clone_size: many; cdr3_aa: CASSPPSAQETQYF; cdr3_nt: TGTGCCAGCTCACCACCATCAGCACAAGAGACCCAGTACTTC
j_call: TRBJ2-1; d_call: .; v_call: TRBV28; clone_size: .; cdr3_aa: CASSLSSLGTFTQFF; cdr3_nt: TGTGCCAGCAGTTTATCTTCTTTGGGGACCTTCACGCAGTTCTTC
j_call: TRBJ1-1; d_call: .; v_call: TRBV11-2; clone_size: many; cdr3_aa: CASSFPAPSLQDTEAFF; cdr3_nt: TGTGCCAGCAGCTTCCCAGCCCCTTCTCTGCAGGACACTGAAGCTTTCTTT
j_call: TRBJ2-3; d_call: .; v_call: TRBV18; clone_size: many; cdr3_aa: CASSPAMSNGPTDTQYF; cdr3_nt: TGTGCCAGCTCACCAGCTATGTCGAACGGACCCACAGATACGCAGTATTTT
j_call: TRBJ1-3; d_call: .; v_call: TRBV7-2; clone_size: .; cdr3_aa: CASSPSARGSGNTIYF; cdr3_nt: TGTGCCAGCAGCCCCAGCGCCAGGGGTTCTGGAAACACCATATATTTT
j_call: TRBJ2-2; d_call: .; v_call: TRBV5-5; clone_size: few; cdr3_aa: CASSSGGTTGELFF; cdr3_nt: TGTGCCAGCAGCTCTGGTGGGACCACCGGGGAGCTGTTTTTT
j_call: TRBJ1-2; d_call: .; v_call: TRBV12-3/TRBV12-4; clone_size: many; cdr3_aa: CAARRGSGYGYTF; cdr3_nt: TGTGCCGCCCGCCGGGGATCGGGCTATGGCTACACCTTC
j_call: TRBJ1-1; d_call: .; v_call: TRBV3-1; clone_size: many; cdr3_aa: CASSQGGAFGGAFF; cdr3_nt: TGTGCCAGCAGCCAAGGAGGGGCTTTCGGGGGAGCTTTCTTT
j_call: TRBJ1-4; d_call: .; v_call: TRBV20-1; clone_size: many; cdr3_aa: CSAKMGEKLFF; cdr3_nt: TGCAGTGCTAAAATGGGTGAAAAACTGTTTTTT
j_call: TRBJ1-2; d_call: .; v_call: TRBV5-1; clone_size: few; cdr3_aa: CASSSARNYGYTF; cdr3_nt: TGCGCCAGCAGCTCCGCACGAAACTATGGCTACACCTTC
j_call: TRBJ2-4; d_call: .; v_call: TRBV29-1; clone_size: few; cdr3_aa: CSVEDVGSGLNIQYF; cdr3_nt: TGCAGCGTTGAAGATGTGGGGTCAGGGTTGAACATTCAGTACTTC
j_call: TRBJ2-3; d_call: .; v_call: TRBV7-2; clone_size: many; cdr3_aa: CASSLALRDTQYF; cdr3_nt: TGTGCCAGCAGCTTAGCGCTGAGAGATACGCAGTATTTT
j_call: TRBJ1-1; d_call: TRBD1; v_call: TRBV6-1; clone_size: many; cdr3_aa: CASRQGILGTEAFF; cdr3_nt: TGTGCCAGTCGACAGGGCATCTTGGGCACTGAAGCTTTCTTT
j_call: TRBJ2-7; d_call: TRBD1; v_call: TRBV6-2/TRBV6-3; clone_size: many; cdr3_aa: CASSPVRDSSSYEQYF; cdr3_nt: TGTGCCAGCAGCCCAGTCCGGGACAGCTCCTCCTACGAGCAGTACTTC
j_call: TRBJ2-3; d_call: TRBD2; v_call: TRBV30; clone_size: many; cdr3_aa: CARGGAGTDTQYF; cdr3_nt: TGTGCCCGCGGGGGGGCCGGCACAGATACGCAGTATTTT
j_call: TRBJ1-4; d_call: TRBD1; v_call: TRBV11-2; clone_size: few; cdr3_aa: CASSLGDRGSEKLFF; cdr3_nt: TGTGCCAGCAGCTTAGGGGACAGGGGGAGTGAAAAACTGTTTTTT